These 27 T cell receptor beta chains came from one sample sequenced in a study of beta chain features in type 1 diabetes. Study-wide points: Within each of all four CD4+ subsets, Type 1 diabetes patients had TCRB CDR3s that were moderately but significantly shorter.

Their antigens are not known. TCRB transcripts that were expressed got sequenced, as all of the isolated RNA had been reverse transcribed. Sequencing used immunoSEQ multiplex PCR; TCRdb keeps in-frame clones, though not all of them. The sample records 240,000 or so clones, roughly 14% being singletons. The sample was naive CD4+ T cells from blood. Receptors were obtained from a man aged 25-40 years with type 1 diabetes.

The chain combines TRBV30 with TRBJ1-5, with D unclear. Trimming removed 0 bases from V and 3 bases from J, with 12 bases in between. Per germline, CDR1 GTSNPN and CDR2 SVGIG (reference sequence). The CDR3 consists of 15 residues. The CDR3 loop reads CAWSVGGAFNQPQHF. DNA for the CDR3: TGTGCCTGGAGTGTAGGAGGAGCGTTCAATCAGCCCCAGCATTTT.

The chain carries TRBV7-8 and TRBJ1-2; TRBD1 aligns across 8 bases. Germline V gene sequence: CDR1 SGHVS, CDR2 FQNEAQ. The length of the CDR3 is 16 residues. J lost 4 bases, V lost 5 bases, and 12 bases had no gene match. In DNA form, the CDR3 reads TGTGCCAGCAGCCGTAGCCCAGGGGGCACGGGCTATGGCTACACCTTC. The encoded protein is CASSRSPGGTGYGYTF.

The gene calls are TRBV10-3 and TRBJ1-1; 11 positions match TRBD1. This CDR3 comprises 14 residues. The J segment lost 6 bases and the V segment lost 0 bases, leaving 0 bases of the junction unmatched. Germline lookup yields CDR1 ENHRY and CDR2 SYGVKD. This CDR3 reads CAISESGQGAEAFF. The CDR3 DNA sequence: TGTGCCATCAGTGAGTCGGGACAGGGGGCTGAAGCTTTCTTT.

The genes are TRBV9 and TRBJ1-2; possibly TRBD1 for D (6 bases). The CDR3 is 17 amino acids. Trimming pared 1 base from V and 0 bases from J, leaving 16 bases between. Germline V lookup: CDR1 SGDLS, CDR2 YYNGEE. The CDR3: CASSVTPLDRTNYGYTF. Here the CDR3 DNA reads TGTGCCAGCAGCGTAACCCCTCTGGACAGAACTAACTATGGCTACACCTTC. The whole variable domain, remainder taken from reference TRBV9 and TRBJ1-2, is DSGVTQTPKHLITATGQRVTLRCSPRSGDLSVYWYQQSLDQGLQFLIQYYNGEERAKGNILERFSAQQFPDLHSELNLSSLELGDSALYFCASSVTPLDRTNYGYTFGSGTRLTVV.

The chain recombines TRBV5-4 with TRBJ1-2; 7 bases line up with TRBD1. Germline-derived CDR1 and CDR2 are SGHNT and YYREEE (reference sequence). CDR3 size: 13 residues. The V segment lost 4 bases and the J segment 6 bases; nucleotides outside the gene matches: 6. Here the CDR3 DNA reads TGTGCCAGCAGCAGACAGGGTGTCGATGGCTACACCTTC. Translation: CASSRQGVDGYTF.

This clone was observed a few times. The chain carries TRBV23-1 and TRBJ2-5; tentative D call: TRBD2 (6 bases). TRBV23-1 is assigned to the ORF class and has an uncertain function. V was shortened by 1 base and J by 1 base, with 19 bases between the two germline ends. The CDR3 length is 18 residues. The CDR3: CASSQYPSRGTTQETQYF. CDR3 DNA: TGCGCCAGCAGTCAATATCCATCTCGGGGGACGACCCAAGAGACCCAGTACTTC.

V and J are TRBV29-1 and TRBJ1-5, with 9 bases fitting TRBD1. Trimming cost V 4 bases and J 7 bases; bases outside gene matches: 5. CDR3 size: 13 residues. Germline V gives CDR1 SQVTM, CDR2 ANQGSEA. CDR3 nucleotides: TGCAGCGTTGCAGGGACAGGGAGGCAGCCCCAGCATTTT. It yields the protein CSVAGTGRQPQHF.

This clone was seen more than once but under ten times. Other nucleotide sequences in the sample specify the same CDR3. J is TRBJ2-3 and V is TRBV7-9; D not resolved. The CDR3 has 12 residues. CDR1 is SEHNR and CDR2 is FQNEAQ in the germline V gene (reference sequence). V was trimmed by 4 bases and J by 0 bases, leaving 2 bases between them. This chain's CDR3 is CASSSSTDTQYF. The CDR3 bases are TGTGCCAGCAGCTCAAGCACAGATACGCAGTATTTT.

The chain is built from TRBV5-1 and TRBJ2-7, with a possible D match to TRBD2 (5 bases). CDR3 length: 11 residues. The germline CDR1 and CDR2 sequences are SGHRS and YFSETQ. The germline V and J ends were trimmed by 4 bases and 3 bases, with 5 bases remaining between them. The CDR3 reads CASSRDYEQYF. The DNA of the CDR3 is TGCGCCAGCAGCCGGGACTACGAGCAGTACTTC.

The rearrangement uses TRBV7-9 and TRBJ2-1; possible D gene TRBD2, 6 bases. The CDR3 totals 17 residues. Germline V CDR1 and CDR2: SEHNR, FQNEAQ (reference sequence). The V end was cut by 5 bases, the J end by 0 bases, with 17 bases between. In DNA, the CDR3 is TGTGCCAGCAGCCCTCGGGGAGGCCAGAGCTCCTACAATGAGCAGTTCTTC. This translates into CASSPRGGQSSYNEQFF.

About this clone: Other DNA sequences in this specimen translate into the identical CDR3. The CDR3 DNA follows: TGCGCCAGCAGCTTGGGTATCCAAGAGACCCAGTACTTC. Translating gives CASSLGIQETQYF. This rearrangement joins TRBV5-1 to TRBJ2-5; D is ambiguous. CDR3 length: 13 residues. The V and J ends lost 0 bases and 1 base respectively, with 4 bases between them. CDR1 SGHRS and CDR2 YFSETQ come from the germline V gene.

A few counts support this clone. The gene calls are TRBV28 and TRBJ2-1; 10 bases are shared with TRBD2. Germline assignment: CDR1 MDHEN and CDR2 SYDVKM. This CDR3 has 13 residues. Trimming at V came to 7 bases and at J to 5 bases, leaving 2 bases not matched to a gene. CDR3 sequence reads: CASTGLADNEQFF. As DNA, the CDR3 is TGTGCCAGCACAGGACTAGCGGACAATGAGCAGTTCTTC.

The CDR3 protein is CSVAAGGYGYTF. The CDR3 DNA follows: TGCAGCGTCGCTGCAGGGGGCTATGGCTACACCTTC. V gene TRBV29-1 combines with J gene TRBJ1-2; 7 nucleotides align to TRBD1. Germline-derived CDR1 and CDR2 are SQVTM and ANQGSEA. CDR3 size: 12 residues. Losses at the gene ends were 6 bases for V and 4 bases for J; bases not matched to a gene: 5.

The rearrangement joins TRBV6-1 to TRBJ2-2; 8 bases line up with TRBD2. This CDR3 region has 14 residues. Germline lookup yields CDR1 MNHNS and CDR2 SASEGT. V shed 9 bases, J shed 1 base, and the junction held 4 bases outside the gene matches. The CDR3 DNA reads as TGTGCCAGTTCTAGCGGGCTGAACACCGGGGAGCTGTTTTTT. It specifies CASSSGLNTGELFF.

In DNA form, the CDR3 reads TGTGCCACCGGTGTTGGGAGCGGATCACCCCTCCACTTT. Its protein is CATGVGSGSPLHF. The rearrangement joins TRBV15 to TRBJ1-6; no definite D call. The length of the CDR3 is 13 residues. Trimming pared 8 bases from V and 10 bases from J, leaving 15 bases between. Germline values: CDR1 LNHNV, CDR2 YYDKDF (reference sequence).

CDR3 in DNA: TGTGCCAGCAAGGGGGTCTCGGGCAATCAGCCCCAGCATTTT. Translated: CASKGVSGNQPQHF. V and J are TRBV2 and TRBJ1-5; D may be TRBD1 (6 bases). The CDR3 has 14 residues. V gave up 7 bases and J gave up 2 bases, with 12 bases separating them. CDR1 SNHLY and CDR2 FYNNEI come from the germline V gene.

The gene calls are TRBV19 and TRBJ2-6, with 8 bases fitting TRBD1. Unmatched junction bases numbered 9, after V lost 5 bases and J lost 12 bases. The CDR3 length is 14 residues. CDR1 and CDR2 (germline): LNHDA, SQIVND (reference sequence). The CDR3, as DNA: TGTGCCAGTAGTTCCGGGACAGGTAGTATCGTCCTGACTTTC. This translates into CASSSGTGSIVLTF.

This clone was detected a few times. V usage is TRBV9 and J usage is TRBJ2-3; 7 nucleotides align to TRBD1. V shed 3 bases, J shed 4 bases, and the junction held 5 bases outside the gene matches. Germline V lookup: CDR1 SGDLS, CDR2 YYNGEE. The CDR3 consists of 14 residues. The CDR3 nucleotides are TGTGCCAGCAGCGCCGCCGGGACAGCAGATACGCAGTATTTT. The encoded protein is CASSAAGTADTQYF.

V is TRBV5-1 and J is TRBJ2-5, with TRBD2 matching 9 bases. Per germline, CDR1 SGHRS and CDR2 YFSETQ. The J segment lost 6 bases and the V segment lost 3 bases, leaving 9 bases of the junction unmatched. This CDR3 comprises 15 residues. The CDR3 DNA is TGCGCCAGCAGCTCGGGACTAGCCTCCTTACAGACCCAGTACTTC. It yields the protein CASSSGLASLQTQYF.

The table lists this clone with a few counts. The chain has TRBV5-4 and TRBJ2-1, with D unresolved. The CDR3 extends over 14 amino acids. Per germline, CDR1 SGHNT and CDR2 YYREEE (reference sequence). Trimming took off 4 bases at V and 8 bases at J, with 16 bases between the two ends. CDR3 in DNA: TGTGCCAGCAGCCGAACCTCCCCGAGCCATGAGCAGTTCTTC. It yields the protein CASSRTSPSHEQFF.

As regards this clone: This CDR3 is also generated by other DNA sequences in the sample. The J gene is TRBJ1-5, the V gene TRBV5-1; D ambiguous. From germline, CDR1 is SGHRS and CDR2 YFSETQ. Trimming took off 0 bases at V and 2 bases at J, with 6 bases between the two ends. This CDR3 has 14 amino acids. The CDR3, as DNA: TGCGCCAGCAGCTTGGCAGGTGGCAATCAGCCCCAGCATTTT. This encodes CASSLAGGNQPQHF.

This clone was seen only a few times. The CDR3 DNA reads TGTGCCACCAGGACAAGGACCTACAATGAGCAGTTCTTC. This encodes CATRTRTYNEQFF. The chain links TRBV28 to TRBJ2-1; tentative D call: TRBD1 (5 bases). This CDR3 contains 13 residues. CDR1 MDHEN and CDR2 SYDVKM come from the germline V gene. V lost 10 bases and J 2 bases, leaving 12 bases between the germline ends.

This clone was picked up a small number of times. Other DNA sequences from this sample encode an identical CDR3 as well. The chain links TRBV7-9 to TRBJ1-1; D gene unclear. Germline-derived CDR1 and CDR2 are SEHNR and FQNEAQ (reference sequence). The CDR3 spans 13 residues. V gave up 5 bases and J gave up 0 bases, with 7 bases separating them. Written as DNA, the CDR3 is TGTGCCAGCAGCCGAGGAGTGAACACTGAAGCTTTCTTT. Translation gives CASSRGVNTEAFF.

The chain uses TRBV27 and TRBJ2-1, with 8 positions matching TRBD2. The CDR3 is made up of 19 amino acids. Germline assignment: CDR1 MNHEY and CDR2 SMNVEV (reference sequence). V lost 5 bases to trimming and J lost 2 bases; unmatched junction nucleotides: 17. The CDR3 nucleotides read TGTGCCAGCAGTCGTCCGGGACTAGGAGGCGCTGGACCCTACAATGAGCAGTTCTTC. This translates into CASSRPGLGGAGPYNEQFF.

Only a few counts were recorded for this clone. The chain couples TRBV5-6 to TRBJ2-3, with 8 positions matching TRBD2. The germline V gene has CDR1 SGHDT and CDR2 YYEEEE. The CDR3 loop spans 15 amino acids. Trimming at V came to 2 bases and at J to 6 bases, leaving 8 bases not matched to a gene. As DNA, the CDR3 is TGTGCCAGCAGCTTACGAACGGGCGGGGGGGATACGCAGTATTTT. Encoded protein: CASSLRTGGGDTQYF.

The J gene is TRBJ1-2, the V gene TRBV29-1; D is unresolved. Germline V lookup: CDR1 SQVTM, CDR2 ANQGSEA. This CDR3 region has 14 residues. Trimming removed 6 bases from V and 5 bases from J, with 19 bases in between. The CDR3 bases are TGCAGCGTCTCCCGACACGAAAATCGGTATGGCTACACCTTC. Protein sequence: CSVSRHENRYGYTF.

This rearrangement joins TRBV4-1 to TRBJ2-4, with D tentatively TRBD1 (5 bases). Germline V CDR1 and CDR2: MGHRA, YSYEKL. The CDR3 is 14 residues long. Trimming removed 4 bases at V and 1 base at J, with 8 bases between. Here the CDR3 DNA reads TGCGCCAGCAGCCCCCCAGGGGCCAAAAACATTCAGTACTTC. It is translated as CASSPPGAKNIQYF.